Given below is one T cell receptor beta chain in context. This sample is drawn from a study of control samples from healthy donors and cancer patients. This CDR3 is built from 14 residues. Germline CDR1 is SGHNT and CDR2 is YYREEE (reference sequence). Deletions cut 4 bases from V and 1 base from J, with 11 bases between. TCRdb's table, derived via immunoSEQ multiplex PCR, lists solely in-frame clones and lacks some. Among fewer than 100,000 clones listed, about 88% were seen once. The receptor was isolated from a woman aged 50 to 60 in good health. The rearrangement uses TRBV5-4 and TRBJ1-2, with no clear D. Sequenced input: blood. In DNA, the CDR3 is TGTGCCAGCAGCCCTGGACGGGGTAACTATGGCTACACCTTC. Translated: CASSPGRGNYGYTF.